This T cell receptor (beta chain) was obtained from a study of shared clonotypes between healthy human individuals. General study results and limits: Non-shared clonotypes displayed generation probabilities falling below those of clonotypes present in all four donors.

Donors included only healthy HIV-negative adults lacking recent acute infections or vaccinations. About this clone itself: What it binds is unknown.

Some clones are missing from TCRdb's copy, which holds only in-frame ones; the method was immunoSEQ multiplex PCR. In the table there are approximately 1.5 million clones, 95% to 99% of which are singletons. The sample was naive CD4+ T cells sorted from blood. Regarding subset: CD45RA+ positively selected. This receptor was taken from a young man in good health.

The chain's CDR3 is CASSAPGTGVVKTQYF. The CDR3 region has the DNA TGTGCCAGTAGTGCACCCGGGACAGGGGTTGTGAAGACCCAGTACTTC. This chain links TRBV19 with TRBJ2-5, with 10 bases identical to TRBD1. The CDR3 spans 16 residues. Germline values: CDR1 LNHDA, CDR2 SQIVND (reference sequence). The junction had 12 bases not matched to a gene; V was cut back by 5 bases and J by 6 bases.